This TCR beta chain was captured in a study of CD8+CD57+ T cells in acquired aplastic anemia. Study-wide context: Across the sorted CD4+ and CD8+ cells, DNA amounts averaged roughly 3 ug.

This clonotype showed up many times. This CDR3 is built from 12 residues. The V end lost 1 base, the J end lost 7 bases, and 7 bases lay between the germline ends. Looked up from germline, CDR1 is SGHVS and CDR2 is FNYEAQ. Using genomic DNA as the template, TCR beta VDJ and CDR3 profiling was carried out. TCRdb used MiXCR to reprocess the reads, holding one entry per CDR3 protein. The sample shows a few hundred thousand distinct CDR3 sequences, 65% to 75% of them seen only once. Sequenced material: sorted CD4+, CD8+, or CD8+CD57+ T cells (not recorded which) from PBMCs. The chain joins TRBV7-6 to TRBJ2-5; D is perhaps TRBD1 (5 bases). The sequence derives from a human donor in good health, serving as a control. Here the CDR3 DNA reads TGTGCCAGCAGCTTAGGGGGCGTGACCCAGTACTTC. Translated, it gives CASSLGGVTQYF.